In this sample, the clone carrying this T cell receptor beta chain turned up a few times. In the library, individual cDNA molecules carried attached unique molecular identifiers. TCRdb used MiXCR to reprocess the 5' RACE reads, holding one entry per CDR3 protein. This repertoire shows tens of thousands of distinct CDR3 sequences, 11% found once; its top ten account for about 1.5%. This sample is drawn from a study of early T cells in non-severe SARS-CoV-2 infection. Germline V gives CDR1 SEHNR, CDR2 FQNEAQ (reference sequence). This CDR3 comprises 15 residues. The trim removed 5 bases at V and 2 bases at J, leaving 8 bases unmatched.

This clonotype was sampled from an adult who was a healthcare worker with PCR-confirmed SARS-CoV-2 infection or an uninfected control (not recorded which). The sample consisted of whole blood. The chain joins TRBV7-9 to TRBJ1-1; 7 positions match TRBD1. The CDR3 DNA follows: TGTGCCAGCAGCCCTGACAGGGCTTTTAACACTGAAGCTTTCTTT. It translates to CASSPDRAFNTEAFF. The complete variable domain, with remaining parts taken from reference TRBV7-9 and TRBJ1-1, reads DTGVSQNPRHKITKRGQNVTFRCDPISEHNRLYWYRQTLGQGPEFLTYFQNEAQLEKSRLLSDRFSAERPKGSFSTLEIQRTEQGDSAMYLCASSPDRAFNTEAFFGQGTRLTVV.